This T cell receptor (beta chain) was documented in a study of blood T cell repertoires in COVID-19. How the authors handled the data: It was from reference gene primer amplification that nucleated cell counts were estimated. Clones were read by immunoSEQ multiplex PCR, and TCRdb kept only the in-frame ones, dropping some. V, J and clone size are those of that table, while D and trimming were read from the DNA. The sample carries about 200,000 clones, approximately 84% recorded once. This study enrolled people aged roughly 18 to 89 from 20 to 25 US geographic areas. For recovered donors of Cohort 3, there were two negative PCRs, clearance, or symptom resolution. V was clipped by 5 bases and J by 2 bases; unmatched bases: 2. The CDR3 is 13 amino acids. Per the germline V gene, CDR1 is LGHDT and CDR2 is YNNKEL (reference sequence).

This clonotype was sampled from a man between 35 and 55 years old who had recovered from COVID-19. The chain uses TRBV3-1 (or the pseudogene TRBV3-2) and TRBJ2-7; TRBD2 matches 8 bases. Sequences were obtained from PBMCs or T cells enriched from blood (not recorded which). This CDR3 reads CASSVAGTYEQYF. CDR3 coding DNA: TGTGCCAGCAGCGTAGCGGGAACCTACGAGCAGTACTTC.